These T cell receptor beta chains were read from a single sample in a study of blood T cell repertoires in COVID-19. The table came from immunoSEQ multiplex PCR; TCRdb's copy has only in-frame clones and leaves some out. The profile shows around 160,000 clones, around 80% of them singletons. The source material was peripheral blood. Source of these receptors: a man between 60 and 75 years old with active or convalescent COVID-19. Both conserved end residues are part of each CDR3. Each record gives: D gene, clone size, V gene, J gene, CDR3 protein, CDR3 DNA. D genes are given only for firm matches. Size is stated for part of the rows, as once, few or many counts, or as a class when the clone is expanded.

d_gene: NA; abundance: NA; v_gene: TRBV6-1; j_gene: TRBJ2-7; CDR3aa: CASSEFYNYEQYF; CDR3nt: TGTGCCAGCAGTGAATTTTACAACTACGAGCAGTACTTC
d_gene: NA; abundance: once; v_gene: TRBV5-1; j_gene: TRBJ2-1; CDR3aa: CASSLGLDNEQFF; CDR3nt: TGCGCCAGCAGCTTGGGCTTAGACAATGAGCAGTTCTTC
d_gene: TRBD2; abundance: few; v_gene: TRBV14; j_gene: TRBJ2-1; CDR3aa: CASAGTTAAVQFF; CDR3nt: TGTGCCAGCGCCGGGACTACCGCTGCCGTGCAGTTCTTC
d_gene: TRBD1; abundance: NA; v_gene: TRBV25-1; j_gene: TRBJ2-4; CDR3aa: CASSGDRVRRGQYF; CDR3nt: TGTGCCAGCAGCGGGGACAGGGTCCGAAGGGGTCAGTACTTC
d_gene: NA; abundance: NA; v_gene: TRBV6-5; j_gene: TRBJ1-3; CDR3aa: CASSRSSGNTIYF; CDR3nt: TGTGCCAGCAGTCGCAGCTCTGGAAACACCATATATTTT
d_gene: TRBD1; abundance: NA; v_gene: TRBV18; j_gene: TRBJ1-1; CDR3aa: CASSPSTGARRNTEAFF; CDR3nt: TGTGCCAGCTCACCGTCCACAGGGGCCCGGAGGAACACTGAAGCTTTCTTT
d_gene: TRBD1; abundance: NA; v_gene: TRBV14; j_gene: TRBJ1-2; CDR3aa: CASSPGQKYGYTF; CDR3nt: TGTGCCAGCAGCCCGGGACAGAAATATGGCTACACCTTC
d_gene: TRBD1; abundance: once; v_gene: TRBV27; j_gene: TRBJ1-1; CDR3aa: CASSSRGRMNTEAFF; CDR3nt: TGTGCCAGCAGCTCCAGGGGGCGCATGAACACTGAAGCTTTCTTT
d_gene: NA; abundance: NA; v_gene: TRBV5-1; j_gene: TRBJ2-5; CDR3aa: CASREAPGVQETQYF; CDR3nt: TGCGCCAGCAGGGAGGCCCCCGGGGTTCAAGAGACCCAGTACTTC
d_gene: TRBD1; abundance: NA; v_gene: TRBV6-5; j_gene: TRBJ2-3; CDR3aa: CASSSRDRADTQYF; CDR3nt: TGTGCCAGCAGTAGCCGGGACAGGGCTGATACGCAGTATTTT
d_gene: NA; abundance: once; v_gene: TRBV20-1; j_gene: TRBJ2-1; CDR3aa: CSARFVNEQFF; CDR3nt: TGCAGTGCTAGATTTGTAAATGAGCAGTTCTTC
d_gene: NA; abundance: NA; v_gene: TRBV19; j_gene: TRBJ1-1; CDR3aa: CASSIKRGGTNTEAFF; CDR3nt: TGTGCCAGTAGTATAAAACGGGGAGGCACGAACACTGAAGCTTTCTTT
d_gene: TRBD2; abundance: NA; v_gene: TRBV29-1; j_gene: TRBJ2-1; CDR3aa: CSVGGELNEQFF; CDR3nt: TGCAGCGTGGGGGGGGAATTGAATGAGCAGTTCTTC
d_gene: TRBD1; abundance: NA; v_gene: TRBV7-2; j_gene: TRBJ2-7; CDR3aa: CASSFDRGIYEQYF; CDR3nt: TGTGCCAGCAGCTTCGACAGGGGGATCTACGAGCAGTACTTC
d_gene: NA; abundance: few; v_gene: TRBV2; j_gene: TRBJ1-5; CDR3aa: CASSDQRLNQPQHF; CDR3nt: TGTGCCAGCAGTGATCAACGGTTAAATCAGCCCCAGCATTTT
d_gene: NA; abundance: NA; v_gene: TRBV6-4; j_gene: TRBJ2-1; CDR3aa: CASSDPIRLQPNEQFF; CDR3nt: TGTGCCAGCAGTGACCCCATCCGACTACAACCAAATGAGCAGTTCTTC
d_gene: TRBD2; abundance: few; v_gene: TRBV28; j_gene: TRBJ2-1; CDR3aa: CASTYLIAGGPGEQFF; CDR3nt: TGTGCCAGCACCTACCTGATAGCGGGAGGGCCGGGCGAGCAGTTCTTC
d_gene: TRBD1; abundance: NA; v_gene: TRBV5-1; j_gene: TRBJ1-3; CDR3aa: CASSRTGTGNTIYF; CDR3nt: TGCGCCAGCAGCAGGACAGGGACTGGAAACACCATATATTTT
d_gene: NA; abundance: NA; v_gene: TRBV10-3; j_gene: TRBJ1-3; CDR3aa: CAISAWTYRSGNTIYF; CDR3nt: TGTGCCATCAGTGCCTGGACTTACCGCTCTGGAAACACCATATATTTT
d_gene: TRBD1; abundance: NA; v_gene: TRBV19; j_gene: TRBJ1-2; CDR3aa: CATHHPPNRGRRNYGYTF; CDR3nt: TGTGCCACCCACCACCCGCCCAACAGGGGAAGGAGAAACTATGGCTACACCTTC
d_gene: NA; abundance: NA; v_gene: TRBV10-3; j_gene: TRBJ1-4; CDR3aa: CAISALDRPTNEKLFF; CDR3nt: TGTGCCATCAGTGCTCTAGACAGGCCAACTAATGAAAAACTGTTTTTT
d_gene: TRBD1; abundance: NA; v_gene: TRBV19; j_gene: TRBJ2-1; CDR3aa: CASSIPGQGPNNEQFF; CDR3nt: TGTGCCAGTAGTATCCCTGGACAGGGCCCGAACAATGAGCAGTTCTTC
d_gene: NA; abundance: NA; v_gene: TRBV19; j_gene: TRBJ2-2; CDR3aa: CASSIPGLNTGELFF; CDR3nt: TGTGCCAGTAGTATCCCGGGACTCAACACCGGGGAGCTGTTTTTT
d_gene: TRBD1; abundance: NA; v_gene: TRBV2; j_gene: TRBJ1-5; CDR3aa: CASGQGGGGQPQHF; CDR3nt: TGTGCCAGCGGACAGGGGGGCGGAGGCCAGCCCCAGCATTTT
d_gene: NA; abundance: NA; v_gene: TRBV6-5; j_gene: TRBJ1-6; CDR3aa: CASKVRGNSPLHF; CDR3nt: TGTGCCAGCAAGGTTAGGGGGAATTCACCCCTCCACTTT